This TCR beta chain was documented in a study of immune heterogeneity within non-small cell lung tumors. Findings and limits, study-wide: Local tumor mutational burden and local T-cell repertoire clonality showed a moderate significant correlation, R around 0.32. Identical dominant CDR3 beta clonotypes were found repeatedly across the tumor sites of a single patient, and these appeared alongside high-frequency clones that were unique to particular tumor locations.

Turning to this clonotype: The antigen is undetermined.

Using 32 V and 13 J primers, multiplex PCR amplified TCR beta CDR3. TCRdb redid the calling of the multiplex PCR reads with MiXCR, one entry per CDR3 protein. The sample records 20,000 to 25,000 distinct CDR3 sequences, about 26% being singletons. Bulk tumor genomic DNA served as template, at about 600 ng per sample. Several far-apart biopsies were taken per primary tumor during surgery. The patients were newly diagnosed with non-small cell lung cancer, had not been treated, and had curative surgery. Curative-intent surgery was being performed on the donors, who were patients newly diagnosed with non-small cell lung cancer. V lost 4 bases to trimming and J lost 0 bases, with 17 bases between them. Looked up from germline, CDR1 is SGHNT and CDR2 is YYREEE (reference sequence). The CDR3 is 17 amino acids.

The chain recombines TRBV5-4 with TRBJ2-1, with D tentatively TRBD1 (6 bases). This TCR was sampled from a man aged 40-50 years with non-small cell lung cancer. What was sequenced was lung tumor tissue. The CDR3 loop is CASSPASGADSYNEQFF. The CDR3 region has the DNA TGTGCCAGCAGCCCAGCATCAGGGGCCGACTCCTACAATGAGCAGTTCTTC.